Listed below are T cell receptor beta chains from one sample, sequenced in a study of tumor-infiltrating lymphocytes in localized non-small cell lung cancer. The table came from immunoSEQ multiplex PCR; TCRdb's copy has only in-frame clones and leaves some out. The sample yields roughly 14,000 clones, 75% to 85% seen once. The sample was lung tumor tissue. These receptors were taken from a human donor with non-small cell lung cancer. The CDR3 runs from the conserved cysteine through the conserved F or W. D genes are given only for firm matches. Expanded clones get a size class; other rows say once, few or many, or leave the size out.

TRBV5-1	NA	NA	TRBJ2-5	TGCGCCAGCAGCCCTCGGGGACTGGAGGGAGAGACCCAGTACTTC	CASSPRGLEGETQYF
TRBV5-1	NA	NA	TRBJ2-5	TGCGCCAGCAGCTTGGCGGGGGCGGTGACCCAGTACTTC	CASSLAGAVTQYF
TRBV7-2	NA	once	TRBJ1-1	TGTGCCAGCAGCTTCGCCAGGGTGGGTGAAGCTTTCTTT	CASSFARVGEAFF
TRBV29-1	TRBD1	NA	TRBJ1-2	TGCAGCGTAGCCACCGGGACAGGGAGGGGCTACACCTTC	CSVATGTGRGYTF
TRBV6-5	NA	NA	TRBJ2-7	TGTGCCAGCAGTTACTCGATCCCAGCCCCCCGCGGCGAGCAGTACTTC	CASSYSIPAPRGEQYF
TRBV10-3	TRBD1	NA	TRBJ1-4	TGTGCCAGCAGTTACAGGGGAACTAATGAAAAACTGTTTTTT	CASSYRGTNEKLFF
TRBV9	NA	NA	TRBJ1-4	TGTGCCAGCAGCCCAAGAGGGTGGGGAACTAATGAAAAACTGTTTTTT	CASSPRGWGTNEKLFF
TRBV5-1	NA	NA	TRBJ2-7	TGCGCCAGCGTTGGCATGGACGGCTCGTACGAGCAGTACTTC	CASVGMDGSYEQYF
TRBV6-5	NA	NA	TRBJ2-3	TGTGCCAGCAGTCCTATTCCCACAGATACGCAGTATTTT	CASSPIPTDTQYF
TRBV19	NA	NA	TRBJ1-4	TGTGCCAGCAGCAGGGCCTTTGGTGAAAAACTGTTTTTT	CASSRAFGEKLFF
TRBV5-1	NA	NA	TRBJ2-7	TGCGCCAGCAGCTTGGGTGTGGGACCTCCCTACGAGCAGTACTTC	CASSLGVGPPYEQYF
TRBV7-2	NA	NA	TRBJ1-2	TGTGCCAGCAGCAACGGGTACGGTGGCTACACCTTC	CASSNGYGGYTF
TRBV5-6	NA	NA	TRBJ2-1	TGTGCCAGCAGCCCATTGGACAAGGGGGGACCCTACAATGAGCAGTTCTTC	CASSPLDKGGPYNEQFF
TRBV5-5	TRBD2	NA	TRBJ2-5	TGTGCCAGCAGCTTTACTAGCGGGGAGACCCAGTACTTC	CASSFTSGETQYF
TRBV29-1	NA	NA	TRBJ1-2	TGCAGCGTTGAAGGGTGGAAAGAAGAAGCTAATGGCTGCACCTTC	CSVEGWKEEANGCTF